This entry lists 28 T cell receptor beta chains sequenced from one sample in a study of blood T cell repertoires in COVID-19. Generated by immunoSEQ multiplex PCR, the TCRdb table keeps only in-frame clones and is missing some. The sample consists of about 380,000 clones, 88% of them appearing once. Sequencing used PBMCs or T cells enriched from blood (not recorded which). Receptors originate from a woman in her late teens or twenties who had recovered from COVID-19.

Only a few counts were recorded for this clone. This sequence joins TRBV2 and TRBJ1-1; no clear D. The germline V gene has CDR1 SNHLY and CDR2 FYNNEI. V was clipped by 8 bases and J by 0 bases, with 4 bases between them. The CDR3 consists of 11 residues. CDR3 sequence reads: CASRVNTEAFF. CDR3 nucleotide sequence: TGTGCCAGCCGGGTGAACACTGAAGCTTTCTTT.

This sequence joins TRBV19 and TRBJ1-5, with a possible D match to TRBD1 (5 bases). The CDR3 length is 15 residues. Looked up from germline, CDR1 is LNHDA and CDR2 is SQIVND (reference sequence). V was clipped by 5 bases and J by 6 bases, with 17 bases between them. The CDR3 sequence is CASSPYGANRQPQHF. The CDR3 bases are TGTGCCAGTAGTCCCTATGGGGCGAATCGTCAGCCCCAGCATTTT.

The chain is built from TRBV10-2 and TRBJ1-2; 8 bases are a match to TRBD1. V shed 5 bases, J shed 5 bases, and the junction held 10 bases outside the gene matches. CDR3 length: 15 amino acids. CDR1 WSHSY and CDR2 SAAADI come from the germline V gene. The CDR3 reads CASSLAGTGKYGYTF. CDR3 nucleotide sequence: TGCGCCAGCAGTTTAGCCGGGACAGGCAAATATGGCTACACCTTC.

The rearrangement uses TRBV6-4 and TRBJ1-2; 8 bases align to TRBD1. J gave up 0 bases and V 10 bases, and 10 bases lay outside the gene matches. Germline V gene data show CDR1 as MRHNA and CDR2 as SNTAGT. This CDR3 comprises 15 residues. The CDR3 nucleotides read TGTGCCACCTTTAAACAGGGGGAGACTAACTATGGCTACACCTTC. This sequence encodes CATFKQGETNYGYTF.

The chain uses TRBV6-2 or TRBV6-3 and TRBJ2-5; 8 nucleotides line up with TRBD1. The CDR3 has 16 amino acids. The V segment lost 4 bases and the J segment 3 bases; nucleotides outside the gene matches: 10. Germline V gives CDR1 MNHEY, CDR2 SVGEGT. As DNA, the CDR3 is TGTGCCAGCAGTTTCTTTAGACAGGGGAAGAAAGAGACCCAGTACTTC. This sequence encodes CASSFFRQGKKETQYF.

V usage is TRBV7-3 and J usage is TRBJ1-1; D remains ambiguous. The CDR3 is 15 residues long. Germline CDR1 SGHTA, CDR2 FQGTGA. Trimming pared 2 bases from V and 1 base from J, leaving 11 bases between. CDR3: CASSLYGSRNTEAFF. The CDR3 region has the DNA TGTGCCAGCAGCTTATACGGGTCCCGGAACACTGAAGCTTTCTTT.

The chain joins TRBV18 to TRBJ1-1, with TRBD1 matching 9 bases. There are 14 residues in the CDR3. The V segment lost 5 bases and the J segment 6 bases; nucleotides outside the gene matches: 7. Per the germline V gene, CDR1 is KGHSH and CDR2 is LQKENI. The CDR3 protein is CASSTDRGRSEAFF. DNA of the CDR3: TGTGCCAGCTCAACTGACAGGGGGAGGTCTGAAGCTTTCTTT.

The CDR3 nucleotides are TGCGCCAGCAGCTTGGATGCGGGGGGCCGTTTCTACGAGCAGTACTTC. Protein sequence: CASSLDAGGRFYEQYF. The chain recombines TRBV5-1 with TRBJ2-7; 8 bases line up with TRBD2. The CDR3 is 16 amino acids. Germline V gives CDR1 SGHRS, CDR2 YFSETQ. Trimming cost V 0 bases and J 3 bases; bases outside gene matches: 8.

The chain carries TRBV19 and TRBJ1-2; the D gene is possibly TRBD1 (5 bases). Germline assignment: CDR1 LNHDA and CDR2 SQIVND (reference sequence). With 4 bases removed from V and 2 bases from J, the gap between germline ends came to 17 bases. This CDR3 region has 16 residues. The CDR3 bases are TGTGCCAGTAGTACCGGGGGGTCTACCGAGAACTATGGCTACACCTTC. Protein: CASSTGGSTENYGYTF. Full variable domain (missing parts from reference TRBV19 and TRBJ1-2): DGGITQSPKYLFRKEGQNVTLSCEQNLNHDAMYWYRQDPGQGLRLIYYSQIVNDFQKGDIAEGYSVSREKKESFPLTVTSAQKNPTAFYLCASSTGGSTENYGYTFGSGTRLTVV.

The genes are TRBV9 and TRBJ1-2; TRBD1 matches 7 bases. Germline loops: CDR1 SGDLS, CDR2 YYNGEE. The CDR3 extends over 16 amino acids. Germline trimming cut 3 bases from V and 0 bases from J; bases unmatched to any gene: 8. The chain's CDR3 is CASSETGAPPNYGYTF. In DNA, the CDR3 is TGTGCCAGCAGCGAAACAGGGGCACCGCCTAACTATGGCTACACCTTC.

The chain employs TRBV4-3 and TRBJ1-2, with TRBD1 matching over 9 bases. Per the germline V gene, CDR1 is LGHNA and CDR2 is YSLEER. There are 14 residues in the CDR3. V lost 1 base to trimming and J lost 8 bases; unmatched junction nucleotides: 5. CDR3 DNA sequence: TGCGCCAGCAGCCAAGCCAGGACAGGGGACGGCTACACCTTC. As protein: CASSQARTGDGYTF.

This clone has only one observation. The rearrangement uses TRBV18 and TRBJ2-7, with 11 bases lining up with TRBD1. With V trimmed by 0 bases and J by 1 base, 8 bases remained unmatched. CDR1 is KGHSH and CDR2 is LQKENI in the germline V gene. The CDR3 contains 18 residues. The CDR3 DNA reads TGTGCCAGCTCACCACCCAAAACCGGGACAGGGGGTTCCTACGAGCAGTACTTC. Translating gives CASSPPKTGTGGSYEQYF.

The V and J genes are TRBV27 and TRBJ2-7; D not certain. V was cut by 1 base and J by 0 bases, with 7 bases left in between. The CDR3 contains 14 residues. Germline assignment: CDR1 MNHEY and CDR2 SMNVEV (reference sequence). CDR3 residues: CASSLFPSSYEQYF. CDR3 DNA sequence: TGTGCCAGCAGTTTATTTCCTAGCTCCTACGAGCAGTACTTC.

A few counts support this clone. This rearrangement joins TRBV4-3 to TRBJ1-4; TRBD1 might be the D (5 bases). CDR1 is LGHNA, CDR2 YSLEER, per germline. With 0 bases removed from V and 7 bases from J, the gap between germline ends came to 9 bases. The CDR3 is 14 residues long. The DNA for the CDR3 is TGCGCCAGCAGCCAAGAGGGCAGGGCTGAAAAACTGTTTTTT. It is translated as CASSQEGRAEKLFF.

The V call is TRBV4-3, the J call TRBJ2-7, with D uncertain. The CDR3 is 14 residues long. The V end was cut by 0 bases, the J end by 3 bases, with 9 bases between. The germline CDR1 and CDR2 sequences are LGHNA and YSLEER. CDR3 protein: CASSQDSSYYEQYF. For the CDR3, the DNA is TGCGCCAGCAGCCAAGACTCGTCCTACTACGAGCAGTACTTC.

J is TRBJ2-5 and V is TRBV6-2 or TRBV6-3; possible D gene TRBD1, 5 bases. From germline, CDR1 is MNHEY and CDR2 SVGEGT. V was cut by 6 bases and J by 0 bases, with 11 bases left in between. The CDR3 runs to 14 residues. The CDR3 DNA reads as TGTGCCAGCAGCAGAGGACACTACCAAGAGACCCAGTACTTC. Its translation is CASSRGHYQETQYF.

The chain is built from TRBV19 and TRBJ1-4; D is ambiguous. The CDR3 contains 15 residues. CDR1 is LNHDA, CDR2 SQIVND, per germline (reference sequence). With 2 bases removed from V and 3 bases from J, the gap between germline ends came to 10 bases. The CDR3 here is CASSIQARSNEKLFF. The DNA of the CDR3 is TGTGCCAGTAGTATACAGGCAAGGTCTAATGAAAAACTGTTTTTT.

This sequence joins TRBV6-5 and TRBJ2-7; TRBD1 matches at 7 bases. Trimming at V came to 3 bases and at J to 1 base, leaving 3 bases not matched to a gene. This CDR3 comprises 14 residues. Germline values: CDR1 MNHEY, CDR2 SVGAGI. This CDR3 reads CASSYGQASYEQYF. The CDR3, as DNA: TGTGCCAGCAGTTATGGACAGGCGTCCTACGAGCAGTACTTC.

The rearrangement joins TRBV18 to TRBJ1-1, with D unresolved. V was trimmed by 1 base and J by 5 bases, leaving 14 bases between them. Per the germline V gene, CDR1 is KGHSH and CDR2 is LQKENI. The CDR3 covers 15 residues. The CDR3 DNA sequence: TGTGCCAGCTCACCACTGACCCGGGGAGGGACTGAAGCTTTCTTT. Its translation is CASSPLTRGGTEAFF. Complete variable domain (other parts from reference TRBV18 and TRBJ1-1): NAGVMQNPRHLVRRRGQEARLRCSPMKGHSHVYWYRQLPEEGLKFMVYLQKENIIDESGMPKERFSAEFPKEGPSILRIQQVVRGDSAAYFCASSPLTRGGTEAFFGQGTRLTVV.

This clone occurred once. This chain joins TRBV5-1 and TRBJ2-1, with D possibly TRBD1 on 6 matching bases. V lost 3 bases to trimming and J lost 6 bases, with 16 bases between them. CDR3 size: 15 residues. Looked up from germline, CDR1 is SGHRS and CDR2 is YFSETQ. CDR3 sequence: CASSSPLDSSNEQFF. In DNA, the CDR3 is TGCGCCAGCAGCTCTCCCTTGGACAGCTCCAATGAGCAGTTCTTC.

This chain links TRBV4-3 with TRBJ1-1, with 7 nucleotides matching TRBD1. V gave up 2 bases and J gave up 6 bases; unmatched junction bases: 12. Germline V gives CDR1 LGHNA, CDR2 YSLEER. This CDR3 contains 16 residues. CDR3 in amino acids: CASSQPTGSGHAEAFF. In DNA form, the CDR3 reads TGCGCCAGCAGCCAACCGACAGGGAGCGGCCACGCTGAAGCTTTCTTT.

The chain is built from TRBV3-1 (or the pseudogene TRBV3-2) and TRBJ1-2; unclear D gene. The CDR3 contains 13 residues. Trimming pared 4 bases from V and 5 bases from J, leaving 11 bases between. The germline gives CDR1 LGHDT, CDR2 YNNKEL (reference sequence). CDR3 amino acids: CASSLQNSYGYTF. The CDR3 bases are TGTGCCAGCAGCCTTCAGAACAGTTATGGCTACACCTTC.

CDR3 sequence reads: CASSPRTSGGPMADTQYF. The CDR3 nucleotides read TGTGCCAGCAGCCCCAGGACTAGCGGGGGCCCCATGGCAGATACGCAGTATTTT. The rearrangement joins TRBV7-9 to TRBJ2-3; 13 nucleotides agree with TRBD2. This CDR3 comprises 18 residues. V lost 5 bases and J lost 4; bases outside the gene matches: 12. The germline V gene has CDR1 SEHNR and CDR2 FQNEAQ (reference sequence).

CDR3 nucleotide sequence: TGTGCCAGTAGTGACAGGCCCGGGGACGAGCAGTACTTC. This translates into CASSDRPGDEQYF. The V gene is TRBV19, the J gene TRBJ2-7; the D gene is possibly TRBD1 (6 bases). The CDR3 has 13 amino acids. Germline V gene data show CDR1 as LNHDA and CDR2 as SQIVND (reference sequence). V was trimmed by 5 bases and J by 5 bases, leaving 13 bases between them.

The CDR3 nucleotides read TGTGCCAGCAGCTTGCTTGGGAGCTCTGGAAACACCATATATTTT. This codes for CASSLLGSSGNTIYF. The gene calls are TRBV5-6 and TRBJ1-3; D gene uncertain. V dropped 1 base and J dropped 0 bases, with 8 bases sitting between them. Germline CDR1 and CDR2: SGHDT and YYEEEE. The CDR3 totals 15 residues.

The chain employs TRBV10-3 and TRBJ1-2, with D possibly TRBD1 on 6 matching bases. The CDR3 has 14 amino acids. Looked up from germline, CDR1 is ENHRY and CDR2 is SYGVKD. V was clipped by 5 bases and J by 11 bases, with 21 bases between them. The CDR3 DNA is TGTGCCATCAGTCCCGATTTCAGGGGTTCTGTGTACACCTTC. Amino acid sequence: CAISPDFRGSVYTF.

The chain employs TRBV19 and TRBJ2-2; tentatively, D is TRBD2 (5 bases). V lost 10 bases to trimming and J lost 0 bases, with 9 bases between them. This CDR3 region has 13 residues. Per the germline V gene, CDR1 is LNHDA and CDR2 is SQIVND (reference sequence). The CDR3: CAIRTANTGELFF. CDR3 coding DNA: TGTGCCATACGGACTGCGAACACCGGGGAGCTGTTTTTT.

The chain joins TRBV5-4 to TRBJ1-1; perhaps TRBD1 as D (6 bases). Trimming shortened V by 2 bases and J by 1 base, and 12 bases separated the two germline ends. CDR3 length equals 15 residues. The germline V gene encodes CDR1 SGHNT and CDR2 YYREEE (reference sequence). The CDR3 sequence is CASSFGGAGNTEAFF. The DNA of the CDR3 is TGTGCCAGCAGCTTTGGGGGCGCGGGGAACACTGAAGCTTTCTTT.